The clone carrying this TCR beta chain has at least ten counts. Its ends do not fully match the called genes, so a read error is possible. The data derive from a study of T cells in Graves' hyperthyroidism and ophthalmopathy. For the diagnoses, clinical symptoms, serum thyroxine and TRAb, thyroid ultrasound and orbital computed tomography were used. CDR1 and CDR2 (germline): SGHRS, YFSETQ. The CDR3 length is 14 residues. Amplified TCR beta CDR3 regions came from RNA transcripts. During a first-round RT-PCR of the TCR CDR3, the HTBI primer set was used. MiXCR, applied by TCRdb to the multiplex PCR reads, yields one record per CDR3 protein. The repertoire holds 690,000 or so distinct CDR3 sequences, with about 17% as singletons.

The receptor was derived from a woman aged 45-60 years with Graves' hyperthyroidism that later progressed to Graves' ophthalmopathy. The chain links TRBV5-1 to TRBJ1-4; D is undetermined. The specimen sequenced was blood. The CDR3 DNA is TGCGCCAGCAGGTTGGGTTCAACTAATGAAAAACTGTTTTTT. Translation: CASRLGSTNEKLFF.